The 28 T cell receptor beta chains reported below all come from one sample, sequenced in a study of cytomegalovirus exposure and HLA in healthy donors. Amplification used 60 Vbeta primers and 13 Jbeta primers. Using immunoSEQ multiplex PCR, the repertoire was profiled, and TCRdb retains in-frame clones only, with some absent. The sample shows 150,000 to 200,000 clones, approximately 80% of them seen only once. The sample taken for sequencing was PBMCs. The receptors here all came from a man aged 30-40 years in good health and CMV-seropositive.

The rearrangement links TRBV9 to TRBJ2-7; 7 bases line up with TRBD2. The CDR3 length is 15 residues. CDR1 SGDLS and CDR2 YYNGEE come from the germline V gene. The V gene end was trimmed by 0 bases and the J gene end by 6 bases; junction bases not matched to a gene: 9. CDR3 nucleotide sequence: TGTGCCAGCAGCGTAGGGGGGAGGGCCGCCGGCGAGCAGTACTTC. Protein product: CASSVGGRAAGEQYF.

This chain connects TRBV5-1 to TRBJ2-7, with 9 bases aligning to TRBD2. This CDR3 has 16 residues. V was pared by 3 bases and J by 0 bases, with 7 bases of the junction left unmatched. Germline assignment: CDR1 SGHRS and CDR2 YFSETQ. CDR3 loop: CASSSPTSGSSYEQYF. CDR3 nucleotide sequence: TGCGCCAGCAGCTCTCCAACTAGCGGGTCCTCCTACGAGCAGTACTTC.

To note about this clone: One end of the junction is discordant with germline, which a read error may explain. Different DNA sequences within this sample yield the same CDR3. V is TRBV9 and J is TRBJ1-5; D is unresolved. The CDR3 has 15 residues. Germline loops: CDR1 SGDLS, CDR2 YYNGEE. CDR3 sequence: CASSVAADSNQPQHF. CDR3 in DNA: TGTGCCAGCAGCGTAGCTGCAGATAGCAACCAGCCCCAGCATTTT.

The CDR3 DNA is TGTGCCAGCAGTTTAGACTACGGGAGGATCCCAGATACGCAGTATTTT. It is translated as CASSLDYGRIPDTQYF. This chain links TRBV27 with TRBJ2-3; the match to TRBD2 covers 7 bases. Germline values: CDR1 MNHEY, CDR2 SMNVEV (reference sequence). CDR3 length: 16 amino acids. Trimming at V came to 2 bases and at J to 4 bases, leaving 9 bases not matched to a gene.

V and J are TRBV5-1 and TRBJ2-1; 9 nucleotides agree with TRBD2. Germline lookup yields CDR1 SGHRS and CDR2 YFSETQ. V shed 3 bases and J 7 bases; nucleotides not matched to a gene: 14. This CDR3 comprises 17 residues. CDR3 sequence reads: CASSSASIAGAHNEQFF. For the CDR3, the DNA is TGCGCCAGCAGCTCGGCTTCTATAGCGGGGGCACATAATGAGCAGTTCTTC.

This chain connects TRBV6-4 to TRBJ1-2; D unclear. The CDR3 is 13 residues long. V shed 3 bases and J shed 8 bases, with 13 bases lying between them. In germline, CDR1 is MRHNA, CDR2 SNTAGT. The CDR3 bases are TGTGCCAGCAGTGAGAGGGCCTCTGGAGGCTACACCTTC. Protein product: CASSERASGGYTF.

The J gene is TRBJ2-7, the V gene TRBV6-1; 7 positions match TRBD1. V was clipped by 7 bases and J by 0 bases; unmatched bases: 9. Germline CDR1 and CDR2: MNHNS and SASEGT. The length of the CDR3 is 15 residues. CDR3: CASIREGAVSYEQYF. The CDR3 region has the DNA TGTGCCAGCATTAGAGAGGGGGCCGTCTCCTACGAGCAGTACTTC.

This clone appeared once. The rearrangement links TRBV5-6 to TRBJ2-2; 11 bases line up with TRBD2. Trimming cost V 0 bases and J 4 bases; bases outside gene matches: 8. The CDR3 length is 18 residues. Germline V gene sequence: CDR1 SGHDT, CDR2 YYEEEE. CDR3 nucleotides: TGTGCCAGCAGCTTGGATAGCGGGAGGGCCAGGCGCACCGGGGAGCTGTTTTTT. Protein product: CASSLDSGRARRTGELFF.

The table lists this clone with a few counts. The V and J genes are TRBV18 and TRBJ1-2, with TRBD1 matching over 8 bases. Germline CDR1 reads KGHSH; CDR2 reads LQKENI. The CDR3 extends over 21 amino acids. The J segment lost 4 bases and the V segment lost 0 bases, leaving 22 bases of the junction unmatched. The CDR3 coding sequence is TGTGCCAGCTCACCACCGAACGGTCGGGCAGGGGGCGGACGAACGGCCTATGGCTACACCTTC. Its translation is CASSPPNGRAGGGRTAYGYTF.

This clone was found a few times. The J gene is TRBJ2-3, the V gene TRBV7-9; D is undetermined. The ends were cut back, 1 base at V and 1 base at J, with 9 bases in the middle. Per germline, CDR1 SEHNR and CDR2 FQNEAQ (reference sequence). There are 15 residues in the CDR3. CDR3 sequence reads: CASSLGGGGTDTQYF. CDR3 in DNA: TGTGCCAGCAGCTTAGGTGGCGGAGGCACAGATACGCAGTATTTT.

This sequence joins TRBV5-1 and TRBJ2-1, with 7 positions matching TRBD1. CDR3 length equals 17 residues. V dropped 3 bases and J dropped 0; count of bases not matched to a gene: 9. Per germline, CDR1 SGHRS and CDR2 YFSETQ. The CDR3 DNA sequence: TGCGCCAGCAGCTCAAATAGACAGGGCAGCTCCTACAATGAGCAGTTCTTC. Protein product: CASSSNRQGSSYNEQFF. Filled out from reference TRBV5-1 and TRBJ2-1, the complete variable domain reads KAGVTQTPRYLIKTRGQQVTLSCSPISGHRSVSWYQQTPGQGLQFLFEYFSETQRNKGNFPGRFSGRQFSNSRSEMNVSTLELGDSALYLCASSSNRQGSSYNEQFFGPGTRLTVL.

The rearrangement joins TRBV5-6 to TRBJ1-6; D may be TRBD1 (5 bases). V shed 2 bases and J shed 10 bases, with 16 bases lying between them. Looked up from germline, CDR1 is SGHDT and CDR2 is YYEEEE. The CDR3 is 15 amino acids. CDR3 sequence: CASSFVGQGGSPLHF. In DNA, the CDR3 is TGTGCCAGCAGCTTTGTCGGCCAGGGTGGCTCACCCCTCCACTTT.

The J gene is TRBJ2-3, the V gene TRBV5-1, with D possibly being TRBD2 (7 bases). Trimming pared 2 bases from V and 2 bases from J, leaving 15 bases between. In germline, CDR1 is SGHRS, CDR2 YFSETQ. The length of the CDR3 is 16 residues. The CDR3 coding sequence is TGCGCCAGCAGCTTACGTGGGCGGGGGCCCACAGATACGCAGTATTTT. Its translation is CASSLRGRGPTDTQYF.

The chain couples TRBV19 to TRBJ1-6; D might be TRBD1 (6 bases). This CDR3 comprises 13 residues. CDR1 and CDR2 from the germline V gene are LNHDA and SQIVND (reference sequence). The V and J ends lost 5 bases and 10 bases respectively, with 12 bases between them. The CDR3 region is CASSSGVSSPLHF. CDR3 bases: TGTGCCAGTAGTTCAGGGGTTTCCTCACCCCTCCACTTT.

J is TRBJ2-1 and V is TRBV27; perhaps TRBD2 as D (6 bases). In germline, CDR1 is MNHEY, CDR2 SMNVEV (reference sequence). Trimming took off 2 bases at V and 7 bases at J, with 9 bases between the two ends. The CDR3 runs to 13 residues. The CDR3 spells CASSLPGVNEQFF. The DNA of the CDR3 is TGTGCCAGCAGTTTACCGGGGGTGAATGAGCAGTTCTTC.

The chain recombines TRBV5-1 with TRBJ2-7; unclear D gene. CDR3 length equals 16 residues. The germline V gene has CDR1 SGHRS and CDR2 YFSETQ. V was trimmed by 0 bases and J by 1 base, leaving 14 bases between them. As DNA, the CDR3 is TGCGCCAGCAGCTTGGTGGGCAGGCTGTCATCCTACGAGCAGTACTTC. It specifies CASSLVGRLSSYEQYF.

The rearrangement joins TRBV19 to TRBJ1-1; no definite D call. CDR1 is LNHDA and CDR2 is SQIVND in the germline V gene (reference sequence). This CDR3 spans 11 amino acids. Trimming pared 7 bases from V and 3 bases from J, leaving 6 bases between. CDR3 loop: CASTGYTEAFF. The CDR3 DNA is TGTGCCAGTACCGGGTACACTGAAGCTTTCTTT. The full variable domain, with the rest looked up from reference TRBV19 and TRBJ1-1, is DGGITQSPKYLFRKEGQNVTLSCEQNLNHDAMYWYRQDPGQGLRLIYYSQIVNDFQKGDIAEGYSVSREKKESFPLTVTSAQKNPTAFYLCASTGYTEAFFGQGTRLTVV.

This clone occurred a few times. Here the CDR3 reads CASSLPSLGGVKETQYF. The DNA for the CDR3 is TGTGCCAGCAGCCTCCCGAGCCTGGGGGGGGTAAAAGAGACCCAGTACTTC. V usage is TRBV14 and J usage is TRBJ2-5, with 7 positions matching TRBD2. Germline CDR1 is SGHDN and CDR2 is FVKESK. CDR3 length: 17 amino acids. Trimming removed 4 bases from V and 3 bases from J; junction bases left unmatched: 14.

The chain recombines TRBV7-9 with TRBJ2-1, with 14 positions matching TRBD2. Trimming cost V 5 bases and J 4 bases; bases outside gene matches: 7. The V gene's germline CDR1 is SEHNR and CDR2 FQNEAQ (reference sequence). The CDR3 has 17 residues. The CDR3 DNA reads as TGTGCCAGCAGCCTCGCCGGGACTAGCGGGAGTTACAATGAGCAGTTCTTC. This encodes CASSLAGTSGSYNEQFF.

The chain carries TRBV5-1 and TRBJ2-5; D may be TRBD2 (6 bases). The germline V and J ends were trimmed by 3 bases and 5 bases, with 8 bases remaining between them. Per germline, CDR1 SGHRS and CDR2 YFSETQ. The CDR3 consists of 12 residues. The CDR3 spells CASSSRGETQYF. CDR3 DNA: TGCGCCAGCAGCTCCCGGGGGGAGACCCAGTACTTC.

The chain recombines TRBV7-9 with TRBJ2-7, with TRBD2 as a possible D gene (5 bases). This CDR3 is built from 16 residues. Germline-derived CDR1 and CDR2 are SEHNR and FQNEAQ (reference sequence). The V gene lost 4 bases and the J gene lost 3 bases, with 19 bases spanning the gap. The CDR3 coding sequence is TGTGCCAGCAGCTCGGAGAGAGGGTCCTCTCTCTACGAGCAGTACTTC. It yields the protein CASSSERGSSLYEQYF.

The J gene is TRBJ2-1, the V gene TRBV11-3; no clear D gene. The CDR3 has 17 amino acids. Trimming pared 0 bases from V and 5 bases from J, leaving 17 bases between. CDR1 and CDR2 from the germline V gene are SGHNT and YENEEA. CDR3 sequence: CASSLDRRVVNHNEQFF. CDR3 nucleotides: TGTGCCAGCAGCTTAGATCGTCGGGTTGTAAATCACAATGAGCAGTTCTTC.

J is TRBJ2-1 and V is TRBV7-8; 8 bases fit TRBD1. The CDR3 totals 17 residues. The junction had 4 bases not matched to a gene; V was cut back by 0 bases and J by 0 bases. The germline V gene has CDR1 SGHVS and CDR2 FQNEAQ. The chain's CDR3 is CASSLARTGSSYNEQFF. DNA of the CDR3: TGTGCCAGCAGCTTAGCCCGGACAGGGAGCTCCTACAATGAGCAGTTCTTC. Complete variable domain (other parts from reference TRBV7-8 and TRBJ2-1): GAGVSQSPRYKVAKRGQDVALRCDPISGHVSLFWYQQALGQGPEFLTYFQNEAQLDKSGLPSDRFFAERPEGSVSTLKIQRTQQEDSAVYLCASSLARTGSSYNEQFFGPGTRLTVL.

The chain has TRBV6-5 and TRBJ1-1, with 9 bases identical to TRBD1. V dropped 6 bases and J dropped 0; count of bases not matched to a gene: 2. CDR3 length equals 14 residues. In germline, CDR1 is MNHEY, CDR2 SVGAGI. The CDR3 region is CASSWTGVNTEAFF. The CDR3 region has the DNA TGTGCCAGCAGCTGGACAGGGGTGAACACTGAAGCTTTCTTT.

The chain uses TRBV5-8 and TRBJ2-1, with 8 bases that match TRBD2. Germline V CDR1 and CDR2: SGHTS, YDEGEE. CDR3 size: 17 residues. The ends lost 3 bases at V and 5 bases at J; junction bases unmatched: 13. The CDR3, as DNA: TGTGCCAGCAGCTATGCGACTAGCGCAATTCCCGACAATGAGCAGTTCTTC. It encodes CASSYATSAIPDNEQFF.

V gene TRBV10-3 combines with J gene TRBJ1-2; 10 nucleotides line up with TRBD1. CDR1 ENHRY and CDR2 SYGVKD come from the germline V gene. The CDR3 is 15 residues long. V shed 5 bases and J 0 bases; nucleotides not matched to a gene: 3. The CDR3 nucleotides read TGTGCCATCAGTAGGGGACAGGGGACTAACTATGGCTACACCTTC. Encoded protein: CAISRGQGTNYGYTF.

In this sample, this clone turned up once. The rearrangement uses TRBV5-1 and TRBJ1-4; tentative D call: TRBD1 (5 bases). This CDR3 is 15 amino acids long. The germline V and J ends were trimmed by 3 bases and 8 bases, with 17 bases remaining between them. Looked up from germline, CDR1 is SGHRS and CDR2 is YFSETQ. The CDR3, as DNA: TGCGCCAGCAGCTCCTCGGCGGGGGGAGGAGAAAAACTGTTTTTT. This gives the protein CASSSSAGGGEKLFF.

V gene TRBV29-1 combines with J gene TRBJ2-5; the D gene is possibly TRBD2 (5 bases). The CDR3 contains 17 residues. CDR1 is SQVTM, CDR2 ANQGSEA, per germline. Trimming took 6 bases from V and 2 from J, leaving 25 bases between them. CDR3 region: CSVFGLRVRSGQETQYF. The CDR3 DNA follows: TGCAGCGTATTCGGATTGAGGGTCAGGAGTGGGCAAGAGACCCAGTACTTC.